The 2 T cell receptor beta chains below were found in one sample sequenced in a study of cytomegalovirus exposure and HLA in healthy donors. The method was immunoSEQ multiplex PCR; TCRdb's version includes in-frame clones alone and lacks a portion of them. Seen here are 150,000 to 180,000 clones, roughly 90% observed once, and the top ten hold approximately 20%. The specimen was PBMCs. These receptors came from a man aged 18-30 years in good health and CMV-seropositive.

The rearrangement joins TRBV25-1 to TRBJ2-7, with 7 nucleotides matching TRBD2. The CDR3 spans 12 residues. Trimming removed 10 bases from V and 0 bases from J; junction bases left unmatched: 3. Germline loops: CDR1 MGHDK, CDR2 SYGVNS. CDR3 region: CATREASYEQYF. CDR3 bases: TGTGCCACTCGGGAGGCCTCCTACGAGCAGTACTTC.

The chain links TRBV4-1 to TRBJ2-3, with D tentatively TRBD2 (7 bases). The germline V gene has CDR1 MGHRA and CDR2 YSYEKL. The V and J ends lost 3 bases and 1 base respectively, with 11 bases between them. The CDR3 totals 15 residues. The CDR3 region has the DNA TGCGCCAGCAGCCAGCTAGGGGGGGGCACAGATACGCAGTATTTT. Translated, it gives CASSQLGGGTDTQYF.